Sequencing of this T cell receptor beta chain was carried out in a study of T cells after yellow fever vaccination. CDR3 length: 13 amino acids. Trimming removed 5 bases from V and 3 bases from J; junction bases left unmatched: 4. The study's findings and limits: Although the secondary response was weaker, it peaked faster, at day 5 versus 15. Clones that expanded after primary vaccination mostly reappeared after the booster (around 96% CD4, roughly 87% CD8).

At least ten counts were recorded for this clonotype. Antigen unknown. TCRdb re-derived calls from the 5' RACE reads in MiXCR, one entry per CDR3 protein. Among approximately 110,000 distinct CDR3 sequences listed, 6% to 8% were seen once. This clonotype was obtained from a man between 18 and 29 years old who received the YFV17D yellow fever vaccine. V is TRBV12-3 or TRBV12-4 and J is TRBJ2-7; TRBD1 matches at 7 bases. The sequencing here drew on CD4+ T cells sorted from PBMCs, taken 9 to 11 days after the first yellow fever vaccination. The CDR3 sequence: CASSRDRNYEQYF. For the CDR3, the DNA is TGTGCCAGCAGTCGGGACAGAAACTACGAGCAGTACTTC.